This T cell receptor beta chain is from a study of shared clonotypes between healthy human individuals. The protocol was immunoSEQ multiplex PCR, while the TCRdb copy is restricted to in-frame clones and leaves out a portion. This sample yields about 1.1 million clones, of which about 80% are seen a single time; almost 0.9% belongs to the top ten. The V gene end was trimmed by 4 bases and the J gene end by 15 bases; junction bases not matched to a gene: 10. This CDR3 region has 13 residues. CDR1 and CDR2 from the germline V gene are SGHRS and YFSETQ. The sequence was obtained from a man between 18 and 29 years old in good health. Some clones in this sample may be carry-over from other donors' samples. Sequencing used memory CD4+ T cells from PBMCs. Subset described: CD45RA-negative fraction. V gene TRBV5-1 combines with J gene TRBJ2-4; TRBD2 matches at 10 bases. CDR3 DNA: TGCGCCAGCAGCCAAGTAGCGGGAGGTCCCTGGTACTTC. Residues: CASSQVAGGPWYF.